These 27 T cell receptor beta chains were sequenced from one sample in a study of T cell responses to AZD1222 COVID-19 vaccine. Sequencing used immunoSEQ multiplex PCR; TCRdb keeps in-frame clones, though not all of them. The table lists just under 90,000 clones, 75% to 90% of them singletons, with approximately 5.1% in the top ten. Here the sequenced sample was peripheral blood, taken 28 days after the second AZD1222 dose. Receptor source: an adult who received the AZD1222 COVID-19 vaccine.

This chain connects TRBV7-2 to TRBJ1-5; the D gene is possibly TRBD1 (6 bases). Germline lookup yields CDR1 SGHTA and CDR2 FQGNSA. This CDR3 is 18 amino acids long. Between the trimmed V and J ends, which lost 1 base and 1 base, there was a span of 17 bases. The CDR3 spells CASSLVGGRGLSNQPQHF. In DNA form, the CDR3 reads TGTGCCAGCAGCTTAGTCGGGGGGCGGGGGCTGAGCAATCAGCCCCAGCATTTT.

The V and J genes are TRBV7-9 and TRBJ1-2, with D unclear. Germline V gene sequence: CDR1 SEHNR, CDR2 FQNEAQ (reference sequence). The CDR3 runs 16 residues. The V end lost 2 bases, the J end lost 11 bases, and 24 bases lay between the germline ends. CDR3 bases: TGTGCCAGCAGCTTAACCGCGCGGCGACCTATGTTTGGTTACACCTTC. Its translation is CASSLTARRPMFGYTF. Variable domain in full (rest from reference TRBV7-9 and TRBJ1-2): DTGVSQNPRHKITKRGQNVTFRCDPISEHNRLYWYRQTLGQGPEFLTYFQNEAQLEKSRLLSDRFSAERPKGSFSTLEIQRTEQGDSAMYLCASSLTARRPMFGYTFGSGTRLTVV.

This clone was seen once. This chain links TRBV28 with TRBJ2-7; 8 nucleotides match TRBD2. V was pared by 3 bases and J by 4 bases, with 5 bases of the junction left unmatched. The CDR3 runs to 14 residues. CDR1 and CDR2 from the germline V gene are MDHEN and SYDVKM. As DNA, the CDR3 is TGTGCCAGCAGTTTGGCAGGGACTAGTTACGAGCAGTACTTC. This sequence encodes CASSLAGTSYEQYF.

The chain uses TRBV21-1 and TRBJ2-3; TRBD2, as called in the table, went unchecked against the DNA. TRBV21-1 is labeled a pseudogene. The CDR3 totals 16 residues. DNA of the CDR3: TGTGCCAGCAGCAATCTGCGGGGGGCCTTCGCAGATACGCAGTATTTT. Protein product: CASSNLRGAFADTQYF.

The chain carries TRBV28 and TRBJ1-6; 7 bases fit TRBD1. CDR1 and CDR2 from the germline V gene are MDHEN and SYDVKM. V dropped 4 bases and J dropped 8; count of bases not matched to a gene: 2. The CDR3 has 13 residues. In DNA form, the CDR3 reads TGTGCCAGCAGTTGGGACAGTGATTCACCCCTCCACTTT. Its protein is CASSWDSDSPLHF.

The chain uses TRBV3-1 (or the pseudogene TRBV3-2) and TRBJ2-2; 7 positions agree with TRBD1. Germline CDR1 reads LGHDT; CDR2 reads YNNKEL (reference sequence). Losses at the gene ends were 8 bases for V and 4 bases for J; bases not matched to a gene: 4. CDR3 size: 13 residues. CDR3: CASGGQSTGELFF. CDR3 DNA sequence: TGTGCCAGCGGGGGACAGTCCACCGGGGAGCTGTTTTTT.

The CDR3 is CASAQGAMNTEAFF. DNA for the CDR3: TGTGCCAGCGCCCAAGGGGCAATGAACACTGAAGCTTTCTTT. The chain has TRBV2 and TRBJ1-1, with TRBD1 as a possible D gene (5 bases). Trimming pared 8 bases from V and 0 bases from J, leaving 13 bases between. The CDR3 length is 14 residues. The germline CDR1 and CDR2 sequences are SNHLY and FYNNEI. Looking up the rest from reference TRBV2 and TRBJ1-1 gives the full variable domain: EPEVTQTPSHQVTQMGQEVILRCVPISNHLYFYWYRQILGQKVEFLVSFYNNEISEKSEIFDDQFSVERPDGSNFTLKIRSTKLEDSAMYFCASAQGAMNTEAFFGQGTRLTVV.

In this sample, this clone turned up once. This chain joins TRBV6-2 or TRBV6-3 and TRBJ2-5, with no clear D. CDR1 and CDR2 from the germline V gene are MNHEY and SVGEGT. There are 12 residues in the CDR3. V was cut by 6 bases and J by 6 bases, with 11 bases left in between. CDR3 sequence: CASSPRRKTQYF. CDR3 DNA sequence: TGTGCCAGCAGCCCCAGACGGAAGACCCAGTACTTC.

The chain recombines TRBV6-5 with TRBJ2-7, with a possible D match to TRBD2 (5 bases). V was clipped by 2 bases and J by 7 bases, with 12 bases between them. In germline, CDR1 is MNHEY, CDR2 SVGAGI. This CDR3 is built from 13 residues. CDR3 sequence reads: CASSYIGVGEQYF. The CDR3, as DNA: TGTGCCAGCAGTTACATCGGGGTCGGGGAGCAGTACTTC.

The chain uses TRBV6-5 and TRBJ1-2, with D hard to call. Germline assignment: CDR1 MNHEY and CDR2 SVGAGI. The CDR3 extends over 15 amino acids. Trimming cost V 2 bases and J 0 bases, with 10 bases left between them. In DNA form, the CDR3 reads TGTGCCAGCAGTTACACCCCAGCTACTAACTATGGCTACACCTTC. Amino acids: CASSYTPATNYGYTF.

V gene TRBV7-9 combines with J gene TRBJ1-4; D possibly corresponds to TRBD1 (6 bases). From germline, CDR1 is SEHNR and CDR2 FQNEAQ (reference sequence). This CDR3 spans 15 amino acids. V lost 4 bases to trimming and J lost 6 bases, with 15 bases between them. Here the CDR3 DNA reads TGTGCCAGCAGCTCCTGGACAGCCTTAGATGAAAAACTGTTTTTT. Translation gives CASSSWTALDEKLFF.

This chain joins TRBV5-8 and TRBJ2-1; perhaps TRBD2 as D (5 bases). V was shortened by 4 bases and J by 6 bases, with 11 bases between the two germline ends. Germline assignment: CDR1 SGHTS and CDR2 YDEGEE. CDR3 length equals 13 residues. CDR3 DNA: TGTGCCAGCAGCCGCGGTCGGGGCAATGAGCAGTTCTTC. Translation gives CASSRGRGNEQFF.

This clone came up a few times. The genes are TRBV15 and TRBJ1-2, with no clear D. The CDR3 has 13 amino acids. The V and J ends lost 4 bases and 8 bases respectively, with 14 bases between them. CDR1 is LNHNV, CDR2 YYDKDF, per germline (reference sequence). CDR3 DNA sequence: TGTGCCACCAGCAAGGACCGGGAGTTCGGCTACACCTTC. Its translation is CATSKDREFGYTF.

In regard to this clone: Other DNA sequences within the sample encode an identical CDR3. The chain recombines TRBV5-1 with TRBJ2-7; D gene ambiguous. The CDR3 sequence is 12 residues long. The ends were cut back, 0 bases at V and 3 bases at J, with 4 bases in the middle. Germline V gives CDR1 SGHRS, CDR2 YFSETQ. The CDR3 reads CASSLDLYEQYF. CDR3 nucleotide sequence: TGCGCCAGCAGCTTGGACCTCTACGAGCAGTACTTC.

The rearrangement links TRBV14 to TRBJ1-3, with D tentatively TRBD1 (6 bases). Per germline, CDR1 SGHDN and CDR2 FVKESK. This CDR3 has 16 residues. Trimming stripped 4 bases from V and 0 bases from J, with 13 bases between. The CDR3 loop is CASSPRQAISGNTIYF. CDR3 DNA sequence: TGTGCCAGCAGCCCCCGACAGGCAATCTCTGGAAACACCATATATTTT.

The chain joins TRBV6-5 to TRBJ2-7; D unresolved. With 5 bases removed from V and 5 bases from J, the gap between germline ends came to 7 bases. Germline V lookup: CDR1 MNHEY, CDR2 SVGAGI. There are 11 residues in the CDR3. CDR3 loop: CASSPGHEQYF. CDR3 DNA sequence: TGTGCCAGCAGTCCTGGACACGAGCAGTACTTC.

A single count supports this clone. This sequence joins TRBV6-4 and TRBJ2-3; 11 bases agree with TRBD2. The CDR3 spans 14 residues. CDR1 is MRHNA and CDR2 is SNTAGT in the germline V gene. The trim removed 4 bases at V and 5 bases at J, leaving 2 bases unmatched. CDR3 amino acids: CASSGLAGGDTQYF. DNA for the CDR3: TGTGCCAGCAGTGGCCTAGCGGGGGGAGATACGCAGTATTTT.

This clone was counted a single time. The rearrangement links TRBV6-5 to TRBJ2-5, with D perhaps being TRBD1 or TRBD2 (5 bases each). Germline V gene sequence: CDR1 MNHEY, CDR2 SVGAGI. The CDR3 totals 15 residues. V lost 7 bases and J 3 bases, leaving 18 bases between the germline ends. This CDR3 is CASKALGTPKETQYF. CDR3 DNA sequence: TGTGCCAGCAAAGCCCTCGGGACCCCTAAAGAGACCCAGTACTTC.

The gene calls are TRBV9 and TRBJ1-2; no definite D call. Germline V gives CDR1 SGDLS, CDR2 YYNGEE. The V end was cut by 3 bases, the J end by 5 bases, with 11 bases between. There are 13 residues in the CDR3. The CDR3 is CASSGQTFYGYTF. DNA of the CDR3: TGTGCCAGCAGCGGACAAACGTTTTATGGCTACACCTTC.

This clone was recorded only once. This sequence joins TRBV11-2 and TRBJ1-4; weak D call: TRBD1 (6 bases). V was clipped by 2 bases and J by 6 bases, with 19 bases between them. From germline, CDR1 is SGHAT and CDR2 FQNNGV. The CDR3 has 17 residues. The CDR3 is CASSLFRPGHRHEKLFF. CDR3 coding DNA: TGTGCCAGCAGCTTATTTCGTCCGGGACACCGCCATGAAAAACTGTTTTTT.

The chain links TRBV30 to TRBJ1-6; D may be TRBD1 (5 bases). The germline V gene has CDR1 GTSNPN and CDR2 SVGIG (reference sequence). Trimming left V 0 bases short and J 13 bases short, with 16 bases between. CDR3 length: 14 residues. In DNA form, the CDR3 reads TGTGCCTGGAGTGTACGCGGGGCTTCCGGGCCCCTCCACTTT. It is translated as CAWSVRGASGPLHF.

The chain uses TRBV2 and TRBJ1-5; D gene ambiguous. V shed 8 bases and J shed 2 bases, with 16 bases lying between them. This CDR3 is built from 15 residues. Germline CDR1 SNHLY, CDR2 FYNNEI. CDR3 sequence: CASSGTQNRNQPQHF. CDR3 coding DNA: TGTGCCAGCTCAGGAACGCAAAATCGCAATCAGCCCCAGCATTTT.

For the CDR3, the DNA is TGCGCCAGCAGCTCCCACCTCTCTAGCGGGGGGGGAGGGGAGCAGTTCTTC. It translates to CASSSHLSSGGGGEQFF. The V and J genes are TRBV5-1 and TRBJ2-1, with 12 bases fitting TRBD2. The germline V gene encodes CDR1 SGHRS and CDR2 YFSETQ. V gave up 3 bases and J gave up 10 bases; unmatched junction bases: 14. The CDR3 has 17 amino acids.

The CDR3 sequence: CSVEAPGHFYGYTF. In DNA form, the CDR3 reads TGCAGCGTTGAAGCCCCGGGACACTTCTATGGCTACACCTTC. The chain is built from TRBV29-1 and TRBJ1-2, with D perhaps matching TRBD1 (6 bases). Germline values: CDR1 SQVTM, CDR2 ANQGSEA. The ends were cut back, 1 base at V and 4 bases at J, with 13 bases in the middle. The CDR3 has 14 residues.

The chain couples TRBV6-2 or TRBV6-3 to TRBJ1-1; TRBD1 is a possible D gene (6 bases). Trimming shortened V by 0 bases and J by 4 bases, and 12 bases separated the two germline ends. This CDR3 spans 15 amino acids. Germline CDR1 and CDR2: MNHEY and SVGEGT. CDR3 nucleotides: TGTGCCAGCAGTTACTCGCGGGGGGCAGTCACTGAAGCTTTCTTT. It codes for CASSYSRGAVTEAFF.

The J gene is TRBJ2-2, the V gene TRBV5-1; D is unresolved. This CDR3 is built from 17 residues. Germline assignment: CDR1 SGHRS and CDR2 YFSETQ. Trimming took off 0 bases at V and 3 bases at J, with 15 bases between the two ends. The CDR3 sequence: CASSLVGLIDYTGELFF. The CDR3 DNA sequence: TGCGCCAGCAGCTTGGTGGGATTGATTGATTACACCGGGGAGCTGTTTTTT.

The CDR3 DNA follows: TGTGCCAGCAGTTCCTCGACAGGTCAAACACGGCAGTTCTTC. This encodes CASSSSTGQTRQFF. V usage is TRBV28 and J usage is TRBJ2-1, with TRBD1 as a possible D gene (6 bases). CDR3 length: 14 amino acids. V gave up 4 bases and J gave up 12 bases, with 19 bases separating them. Germline CDR1 MDHEN, CDR2 SYDVKM.